A selection of T cell receptor beta chains follows, all from one sample in a study of blood T cell repertoires in COVID-19. Profiling relied on immunoSEQ multiplex PCR, and the TCRdb table lists in-frame clones only, not all of them. The sample carries 95,000 to 150,000 clones, over 75% recorded once. The sequencing sample was made of peripheral blood. The receptors come from an elderly man with active or convalescent COVID-19. Each CDR3 is given with its conserved first and last residue. A D gene is named only where the DNA matches it firmly. The size entry is marked missing in some rows and otherwise reads once, few, many or a size class.

D gene,V gene,clone size,J gene,CDR3 DNA,CDR3 protein
TRBD2,TRBV10-3,once,TRBJ2-2,TGTGCCATCAGCAAAATAGCGGGAGATGGCACCGGGGAGCTGTTTTTT,CAISKIAGDGTGELFF
TRBD2,TRBV30,once,TRBJ2-1,TGTGCCTGGAGTGATAGTCTAGCGGGGGCACTCGGGGATGAGCAGTTCTTC,CAWSDSLAGALGDEQFF
NA,TRBV12-3/TRBV12-4,NA,TRBJ1-1,TGTGCCAGCAGTTTATGGGCTACCAAAGAAGCTTTCTTT,CASSLWATKEAFF
NA,TRBV28,NA,TRBJ2-7,TGTGCCAGCAGTTTTGGTTACGAACAGGGCGAGCAGTACTTC,CASSFGYEQGEQYF
TRBD1,TRBV4-1,NA,TRBJ1-2,TGCGCCAGCAGCCAAATGGGAGGACAGGGCCTTAACTATGGCTACACCTTC,CASSQMGGQGLNYGYTF
TRBD2,TRBV3-1/TRBV3-2,NA,TRBJ2-7,TGTGCCAGCAGCCAACGCGGGAGATTCCCCTACGAGCAGTACTTC,CASSQRGRFPYEQYF
NA,TRBV6-1,once,TRBJ2-7,TGTGCCAGCAGTGACAGGGTGTCGTACGAGCAGTACTTC,CASSDRVSYEQYF
NA,TRBV11-3,once,TRBJ2-3,TGTGCCAGCAGCTTAGACAAAGATACGCAGTATTTT,CASSLDKDTQYF
TRBD2,TRBV3-1/TRBV3-2,NA,TRBJ2-1,TGTGCCAGCAGCCTTACTAGCGGGGGGTCGGATGAGCAGTTCTTC,CASSLTSGGSDEQFF
NA,TRBV5-4,once,TRBJ1-1,TGTGCCAGCAGCTTGGCCCCGGAGTTGAACACTGAAGCTTTCTTT,CASSLAPELNTEAFF
NA,TRBV6-1,NA,TRBJ1-4,TGTGCCAGCAGTGAAGCCCCCCTTCCCAATGAAAAACTGTTTTTT,CASSEAPLPNEKLFF
NA,TRBV6-5,NA,TRBJ1-5,TGTGCCAGCAGTTACTCGAGCCAGGGGCTGGAGCCCCAGCATTTT,CASSYSSQGLEPQHF
NA,TRBV18,NA,TRBJ1-5,TGTGCCAGCTCACCACCTAGTCAGCCCCAGCATTTT,CASSPPSQPQHF
NA,TRBV4-2,NA,TRBJ2-1,TGTGCCAGCAGCCAAGCTTCTAGCGCATCGTACTCCTACAATGAGCAGTTCTTC,CASSQASSASYSYNEQFF
TRBD2,TRBV7-2,NA,TRBJ2-7,TGTGCCAGCAGCTTAGCGAGCGGGGGCTCCTACGAGCAGTACTTC,CASSLASGGSYEQYF
TRBD1,TRBV20-1,NA,TRBJ1-2,TGCAGTGCTTCTGGGACAGGTGGCTACACCTTC,CSASGTGGYTF
NA,TRBV5-1,NA,TRBJ1-2,TGCGCCAGCAGCTTGAACCAGGTCAATATCTTCGGCTACACCTTC,CASSLNQVNIFGYTF
NA,TRBV11-2,NA,TRBJ1-6,TGTGCCAGCAGCTTAGTCAGGGGTAGTTCACCCCTCCACTTT,CASSLVRGSSPLHF
TRBD1,TRBV27,few,TRBJ1-2,TGTGCCAGCTCATTCGGACAGGGGAAATATGGCTACACCTTC,CASSFGQGKYGYTF
NA,TRBV5-4,NA,TRBJ2-1,TGTGCCAGCAGCTTCATGACAGGCCGGCACAATGAGCAGTTCTTC,CASSFMTGRHNEQFF
NA,TRBV27,NA,TRBJ2-7,TGTGCCAGCAGAGGGGGTCCGTCCGAGCAGTACTTC,CASRGGPSEQYF
NA,TRBV3-1/TRBV3-2,NA,TRBJ2-6,TGTGCCAGCAGCCACCTAGGGGATAGCTCTGGGGCCAACGTCCTGACTTTC,CASSHLGDSSGANVLTF
TRBD1,TRBV2,NA,TRBJ2-7,TGTGCCAGCAGTGGTCCCGGGACAGGGGCCTACGAGCAGTACTTC,CASSGPGTGAYEQYF
NA,TRBV3-1/TRBV3-2,NA,TRBJ1-5,TGTGCCAGCAGCCCCCGGGCGGGTCAGCCCCAGCATTTT,CASSPRAGQPQHF
NA,TRBV9,NA,TRBJ2-7,TGTGCCAGCAGCGAGGGGGGGCGGAATTACCGAGGCGAGCAGTACTTC,CASSEGGRNYRGEQYF
NA,TRBV2,NA,TRBJ2-2,TGTGCCAGCAGCGCGTCACGATCGGCGAACACCGGGGAGCTGTTTTTT,CASSASRSANTGELFF
NA,TRBV19,NA,TRBJ2-5,TGTGCCAGTAGTACCGGGGGCGGGGGCCAAGAGACCCAGTACTTC,CASSTGGGGQETQYF
TRBD2,TRBV29-1,few,TRBJ2-7,TGCAGCGTTCGTAGCGGGGGTCCCTTGGCCGAGCAGTACTTC,CSVRSGGPLAEQYF
NA,TRBV29-1,NA,TRBJ2-3,TGCAGCGTGGAGTGGCCGGGCACAGATACGCAGTATTTT,CSVEWPGTDTQYF
NA,TRBV9,NA,TRBJ2-1,TGTGCCAGCAGTCCCGGGGTAAATTCCTACAATGAGCAGTTCTTC,CASSPGVNSYNEQFF
NA,TRBV18,NA,TRBJ1-1,TGTGCCAGCTCACCAGGGTACGGCGGGGATGAAGCTTTCTTT,CASSPGYGGDEAFF
NA,TRBV25-1,NA,TRBJ1-1,TGTGCCAGCAGTGACAGGTCGATGAACACTGAAGCTTTCTTT,CASSDRSMNTEAFF
NA,TRBV10-2,NA,TRBJ2-7,TGCGCCAGCAGTGTTCGGCGGGACTCCTACGAGCAGTACTTC,CASSVRRDSYEQYF
NA,TRBV10-3,NA,TRBJ2-2,TGTGCCGGCGGGGGGACAGGGCGTACCGGGGAGCTGTTTTTT,CAGGGTGRTGELFF
TRBD1,TRBV6-1,once,TRBJ1-2,TGTGCCAGCAGTGCCCAAGGACAGGGTACCAACTATGGCTACACCTTC,CASSAQGQGTNYGYTF
TRBD1,TRBV2,NA,TRBJ1-6,TGTGCCAGCAGTGAAGTTATAGGGGGCGAGGCACCCCTCCACTTT,CASSEVIGGEAPLHF
NA,TRBV21-1,once,TRBJ1-4,TGTGCCAGCAGCAACCCCGCCCGGGACAGGGTGGGTTTTCCCGAAAAACTGTTTTTT,CASSNPARDRVGFPEKLFF
NA,TRBV7-9,NA,TRBJ2-2,TGTGCCAGCAGCTTAGTTCATAACACCGGGGAGCTGTTTTTT,CASSLVHNTGELFF
NA,TRBV2,NA,TRBJ1-5,TGTGCCAGCAGTCCCCGGAATCAGCCCCAGCATTTT,CASSPRNQPQHF
TRBD2,TRBV6-2/TRBV6-3,NA,TRBJ2-1,TGTGCCAGCAGTCAGGGACGGTATAGCGGGAATGAGCAGTTCTTC,CASSQGRYSGNEQFF
NA,TRBV11-2,NA,TRBJ1-1,TGTGCCAGCAGCTTAGTAGGTAGGGGAAGGACTGAAGCTTTCTTT,CASSLVGRGRTEAFF
NA,TRBV6-4,NA,TRBJ2-6,TGTGCCAGCAGTGACGGACACTCTGGGGCCAACGTCCTGACTTTC,CASSDGHSGANVLTF
NA,TRBV6-5,NA,TRBJ1-2,TGTGCCAGCAGTTACTCGTCGGGGAATGGCTACACCTTC,CASSYSSGNGYTF
NA,TRBV5-1,NA,TRBJ1-4,TGCGCCAGCAGCTTGGCCGGAGCAGCAACTAATGAAAAACTGTTTTTT,CASSLAGAATNEKLFF
TRBD1,TRBV10-3,few,TRBJ2-1,TGTGCCATCAGTACCGGGACAGGGGGCCACCGGGGGCAGTTCTTC,CAISTGTGGHRGQFF
TRBD2,TRBV3-1/TRBV3-2,NA,TRBJ2-1,TGTGCCAGCAGCCAAGGAAGGCTAGCGGGAGTAGTATCCTACAATGAGCAGTTCTTC,CASSQGRLAGVVSYNEQFF
NA,TRBV2,NA,TRBJ1-2,TGTGCCAGCAGTGGCCGGACAGTGAGTGTTTCTTTGTATGGCTACACCTTC,CASSGRTVSVSLYGYTF